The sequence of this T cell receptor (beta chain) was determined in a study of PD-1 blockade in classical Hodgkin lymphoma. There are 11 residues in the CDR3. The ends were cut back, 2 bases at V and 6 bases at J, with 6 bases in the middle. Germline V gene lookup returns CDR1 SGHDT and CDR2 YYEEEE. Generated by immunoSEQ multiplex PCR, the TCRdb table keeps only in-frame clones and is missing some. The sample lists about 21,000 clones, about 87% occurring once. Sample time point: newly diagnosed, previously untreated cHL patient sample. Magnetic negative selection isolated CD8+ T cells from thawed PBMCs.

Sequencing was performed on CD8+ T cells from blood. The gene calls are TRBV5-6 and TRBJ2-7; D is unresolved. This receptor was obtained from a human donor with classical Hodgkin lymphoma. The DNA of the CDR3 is TGTGCCAGCAGCTTTGGTGGCGAGCAGTACTTC. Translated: CASSFGGEQYF.